The clone carrying this TCR beta chain has a handful of counts. The antigen is unknown. This sample stems from a study of CD8 T cells in ankylosing spondylitis. Broader study findings: Within ankylosing spondylitis blood, a TCR beta motif made up of under 10 highly homologous variants appeared to be characteristic.

The CDR3 runs 14 residues. V gave up 1 base and J gave up 4 bases, with 7 bases separating them. Germline assignment: CDR1 SGHTA and CDR2 FQGTGA. Each CDR3 protein gets one entry after TCRdb re-called the 5' RACE reads with MiXCR. The sample has 330,000 or so distinct CDR3 sequences; under 8.5% are singletons. This chain links TRBV7-3 with TRBJ2-2; no clear D. The receptor was isolated from a male donor with ankylosing spondylitis. The material sequenced was blood, either unsorted or a sorted T cell fraction (not recorded which). CDR3 protein: CASSLMPSTGELFF. In nucleotides, the CDR3 is TGTGCCAGCAGCTTAATGCCCTCCACCGGGGAGCTGTTTTTT. The complete variable domain, with remaining parts taken from reference TRBV7-3 and TRBJ2-2, reads GAGVSQTPSNKVTEKGKYVELRCDPISGHTALYWYRQSLGQGPEFLIYFQGTGAADDSGLPNDRFFAVRPEGSVSTLKIQRTERGDSAVYLCASSLMPSTGELFFGEGSRLTVL.